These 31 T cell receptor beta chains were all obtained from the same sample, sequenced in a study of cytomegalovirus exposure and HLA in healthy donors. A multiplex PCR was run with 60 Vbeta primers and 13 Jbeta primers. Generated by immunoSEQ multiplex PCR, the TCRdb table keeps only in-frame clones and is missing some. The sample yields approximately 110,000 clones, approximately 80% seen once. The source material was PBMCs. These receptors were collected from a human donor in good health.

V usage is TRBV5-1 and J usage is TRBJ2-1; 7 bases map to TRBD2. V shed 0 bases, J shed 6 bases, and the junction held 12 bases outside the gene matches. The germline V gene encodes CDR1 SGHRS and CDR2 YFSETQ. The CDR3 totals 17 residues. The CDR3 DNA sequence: TGCGCCAGCAGCTTGGTCGGCTCCGCCGGGAGGTCCAATGAGCAGTTCTTC. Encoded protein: CASSLVGSAGRSNEQFF.

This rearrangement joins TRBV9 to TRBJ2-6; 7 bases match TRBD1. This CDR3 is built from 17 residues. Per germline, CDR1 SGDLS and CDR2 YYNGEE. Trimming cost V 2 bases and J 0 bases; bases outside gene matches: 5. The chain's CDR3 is CASSVTGASSGANVLTF. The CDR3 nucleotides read TGTGCCAGCAGCGTTACAGGGGCCAGCTCTGGGGCCAACGTCCTGACTTTC.

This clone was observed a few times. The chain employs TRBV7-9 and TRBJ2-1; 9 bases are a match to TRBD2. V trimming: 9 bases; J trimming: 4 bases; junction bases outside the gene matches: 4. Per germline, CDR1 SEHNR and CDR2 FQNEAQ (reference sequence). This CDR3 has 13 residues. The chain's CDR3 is CASLAGEYNEQFF. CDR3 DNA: TGTGCCAGTTTAGCGGGGGAGTACAATGAGCAGTTCTTC.

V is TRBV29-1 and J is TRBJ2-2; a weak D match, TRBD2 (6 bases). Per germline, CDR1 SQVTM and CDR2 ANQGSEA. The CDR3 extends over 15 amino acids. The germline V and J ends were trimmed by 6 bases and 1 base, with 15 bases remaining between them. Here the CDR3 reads CSVPSGTLNTGELFF. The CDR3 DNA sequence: TGCAGCGTCCCCTCCGGGACTTTGAACACCGGGGAGCTGTTTTTT.

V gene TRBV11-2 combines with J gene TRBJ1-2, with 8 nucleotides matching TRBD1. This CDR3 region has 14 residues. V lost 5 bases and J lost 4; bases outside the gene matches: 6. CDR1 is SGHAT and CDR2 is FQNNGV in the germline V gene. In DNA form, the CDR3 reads TGTGCCAGCAGCAAAAACAGGGGGGGCTATGGCTACACCTTC. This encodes CASSKNRGGYGYTF.

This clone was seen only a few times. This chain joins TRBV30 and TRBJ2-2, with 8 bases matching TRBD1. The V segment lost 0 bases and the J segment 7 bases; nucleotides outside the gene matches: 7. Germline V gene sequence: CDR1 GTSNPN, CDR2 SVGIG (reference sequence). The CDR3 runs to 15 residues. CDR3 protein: CAWSVLAGGFGELFF. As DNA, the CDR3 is TGTGCCTGGAGTGTACTGGCAGGGGGCTTCGGGGAGCTGTTTTTT.

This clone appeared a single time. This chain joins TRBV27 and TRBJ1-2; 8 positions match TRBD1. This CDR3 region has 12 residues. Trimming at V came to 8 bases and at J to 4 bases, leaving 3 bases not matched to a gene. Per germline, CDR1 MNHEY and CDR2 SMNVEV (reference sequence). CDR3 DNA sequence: TGTGCCAGCGCGGACAGGGCCTATGGCTACACCTTC. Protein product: CASADRAYGYTF.

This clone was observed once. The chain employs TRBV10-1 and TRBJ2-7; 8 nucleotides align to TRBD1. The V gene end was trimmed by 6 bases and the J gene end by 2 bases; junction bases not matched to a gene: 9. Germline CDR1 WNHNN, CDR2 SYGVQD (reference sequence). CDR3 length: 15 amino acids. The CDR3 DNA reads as TGCGCCAGCAGCCCGGACAGGGCGAGTCCCTACGAGCAGTACTTC. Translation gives CASSPDRASPYEQYF.

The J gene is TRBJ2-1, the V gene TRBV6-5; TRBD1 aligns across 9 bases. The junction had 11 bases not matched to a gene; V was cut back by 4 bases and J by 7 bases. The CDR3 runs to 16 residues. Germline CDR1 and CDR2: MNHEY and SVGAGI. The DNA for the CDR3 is TGTGCCAGCAGTTCCCCCAAGGGACAGGGTAAAAATGAGCAGTTCTTC. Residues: CASSSPKGQGKNEQFF.

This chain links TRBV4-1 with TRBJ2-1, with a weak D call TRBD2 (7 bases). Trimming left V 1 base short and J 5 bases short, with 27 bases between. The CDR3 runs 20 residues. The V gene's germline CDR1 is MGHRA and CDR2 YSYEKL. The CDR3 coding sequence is TGCGCCAGCAGCCAAGTATCCGGGGGGCCGTTTAGCAGCCCTAACAATGAGCAGTTCTTC. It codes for CASSQVSGGPFSSPNNEQFF.

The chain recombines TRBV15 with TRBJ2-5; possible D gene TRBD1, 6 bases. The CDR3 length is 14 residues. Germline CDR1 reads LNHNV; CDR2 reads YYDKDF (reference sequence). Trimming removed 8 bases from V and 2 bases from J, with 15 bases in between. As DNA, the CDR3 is TGTGCCACCCGACTAACAGGGTCTCAAGAGACCCAGTACTTC. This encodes CATRLTGSQETQYF.

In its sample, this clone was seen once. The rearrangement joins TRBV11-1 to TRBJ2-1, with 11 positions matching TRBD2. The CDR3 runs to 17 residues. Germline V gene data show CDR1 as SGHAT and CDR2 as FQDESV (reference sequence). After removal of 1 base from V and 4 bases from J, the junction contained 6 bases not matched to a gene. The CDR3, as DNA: TGTGCCAGCAGCTTAGTGAGACTAGCGGGAACATACAATGAGCAGTTCTTC. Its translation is CASSLVRLAGTYNEQFF.

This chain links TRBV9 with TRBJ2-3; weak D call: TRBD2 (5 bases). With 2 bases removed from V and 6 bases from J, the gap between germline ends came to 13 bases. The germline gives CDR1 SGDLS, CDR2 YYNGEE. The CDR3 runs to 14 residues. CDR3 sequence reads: CASSVQRGRDTQYF. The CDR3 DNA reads TGTGCCAGCAGCGTCCAGCGAGGGCGCGATACGCAGTATTTT.

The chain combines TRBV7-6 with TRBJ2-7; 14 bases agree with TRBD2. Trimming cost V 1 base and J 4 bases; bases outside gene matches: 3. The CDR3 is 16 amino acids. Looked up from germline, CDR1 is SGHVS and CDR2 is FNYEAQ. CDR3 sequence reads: CASSLGLAGGRYEQYF. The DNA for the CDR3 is TGTGCCAGCAGCTTAGGACTAGCGGGAGGGAGGTACGAGCAGTACTTC.

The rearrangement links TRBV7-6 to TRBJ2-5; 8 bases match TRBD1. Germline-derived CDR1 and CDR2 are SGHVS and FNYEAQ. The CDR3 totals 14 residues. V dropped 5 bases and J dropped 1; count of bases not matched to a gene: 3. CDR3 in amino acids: CASSVGTGQETQYF. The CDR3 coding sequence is TGTGCCAGCAGCGTCGGGACAGGCCAAGAGACCCAGTACTTC.

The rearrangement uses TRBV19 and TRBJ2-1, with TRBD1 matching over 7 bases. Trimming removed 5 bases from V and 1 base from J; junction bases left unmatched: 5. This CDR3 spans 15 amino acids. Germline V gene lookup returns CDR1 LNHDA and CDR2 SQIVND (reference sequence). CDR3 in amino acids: CASSFRQGSYNEQFF. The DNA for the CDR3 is TGTGCCAGTAGTTTCCGACAGGGATCCTACAATGAGCAGTTCTTC. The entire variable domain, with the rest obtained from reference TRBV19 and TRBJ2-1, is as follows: DGGITQSPKYLFRKEGQNVTLSCEQNLNHDAMYWYRQDPGQGLRLIYYSQIVNDFQKGDIAEGYSVSREKKESFPLTVTSAQKNPTAFYLCASSFRQGSYNEQFFGPGTRLTVL.

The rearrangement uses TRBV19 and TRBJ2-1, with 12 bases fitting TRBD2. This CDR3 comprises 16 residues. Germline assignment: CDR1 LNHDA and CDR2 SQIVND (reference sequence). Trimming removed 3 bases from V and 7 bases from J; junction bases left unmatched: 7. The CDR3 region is CASSMRLAGGGNEQFF. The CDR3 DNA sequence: TGTGCCAGTAGTATGCGGCTAGCGGGAGGGGGTAATGAGCAGTTCTTC. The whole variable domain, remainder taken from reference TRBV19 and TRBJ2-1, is DGGITQSPKYLFRKEGQNVTLSCEQNLNHDAMYWYRQDPGQGLRLIYYSQIVNDFQKGDIAEGYSVSREKKESFPLTVTSAQKNPTAFYLCASSMRLAGGGNEQFFGPGTRLTVL.

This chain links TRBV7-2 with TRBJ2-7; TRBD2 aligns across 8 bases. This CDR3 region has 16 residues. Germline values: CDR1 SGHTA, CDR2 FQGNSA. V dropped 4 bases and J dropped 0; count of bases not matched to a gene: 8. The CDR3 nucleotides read TGTGCCAGCAGCTCAAGGAGCGGGGGTTCCTCCTACGAGCAGTACTTC. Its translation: CASSSRSGGSSYEQYF.

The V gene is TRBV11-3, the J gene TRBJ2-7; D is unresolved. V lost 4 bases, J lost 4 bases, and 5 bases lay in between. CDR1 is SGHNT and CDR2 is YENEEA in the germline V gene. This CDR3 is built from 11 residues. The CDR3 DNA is TGTGCCAGCAGCTGGGCTTACGAGCAGTACTTC. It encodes CASSWAYEQYF.

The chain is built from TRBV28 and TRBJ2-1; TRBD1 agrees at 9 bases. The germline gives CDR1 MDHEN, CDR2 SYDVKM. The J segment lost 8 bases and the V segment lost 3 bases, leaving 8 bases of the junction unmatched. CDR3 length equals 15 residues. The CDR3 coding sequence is TGTGCCAGCAGTTTTCTACAGGGGGCGCGCGATGAGCAGTTCTTC. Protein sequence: CASSFLQGARDEQFF.

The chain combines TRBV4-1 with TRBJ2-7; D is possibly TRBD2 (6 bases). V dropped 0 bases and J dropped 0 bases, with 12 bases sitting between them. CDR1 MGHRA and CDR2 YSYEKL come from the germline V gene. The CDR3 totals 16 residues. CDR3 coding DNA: TGCGCCAGCAGCCAAGATTCTAGCGCGAGCTCCTACGAGCAGTACTTC. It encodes CASSQDSSASSYEQYF.

In nucleotides, the CDR3 is TGTGCCAGCAGCGTAGGGTTCCGGACAGGGAAGGACGAGCAGTACTTC. Its protein is CASSVGFRTGKDEQYF. The chain combines TRBV9 with TRBJ2-7; 8 bases fit TRBD1. Germline lookup yields CDR1 SGDLS and CDR2 YYNGEE. The CDR3 is 16 residues long. V lost 0 bases and J lost 5; bases outside the gene matches: 10.

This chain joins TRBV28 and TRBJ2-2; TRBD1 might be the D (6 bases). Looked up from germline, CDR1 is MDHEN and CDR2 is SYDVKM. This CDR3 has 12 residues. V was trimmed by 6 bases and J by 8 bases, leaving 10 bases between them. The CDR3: CASRAGVGELFF. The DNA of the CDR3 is TGTGCCAGCAGGGCAGGGGTAGGGGAGCTGTTTTTT.

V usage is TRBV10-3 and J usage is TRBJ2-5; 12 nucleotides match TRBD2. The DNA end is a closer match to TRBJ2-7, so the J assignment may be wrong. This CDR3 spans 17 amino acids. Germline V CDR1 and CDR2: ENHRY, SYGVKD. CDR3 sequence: CAISESTSGSLIHEQYF. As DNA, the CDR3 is TGTGCCATCAGTGAGTCGACTAGCGGGAGTTTAATCCACGAGCAGTACTTC.

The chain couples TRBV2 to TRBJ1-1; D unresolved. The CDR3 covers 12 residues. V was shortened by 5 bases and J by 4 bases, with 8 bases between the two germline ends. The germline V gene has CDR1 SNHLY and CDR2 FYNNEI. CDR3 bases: TGTGCCAGCAGTCGGGTGGGCACTGAAGCTTTCTTT. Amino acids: CASSRVGTEAFF.

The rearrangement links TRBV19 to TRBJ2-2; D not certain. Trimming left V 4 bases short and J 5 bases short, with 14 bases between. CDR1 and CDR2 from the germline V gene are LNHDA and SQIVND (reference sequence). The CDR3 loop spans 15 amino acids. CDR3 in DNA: TGTGCCAGTAGTAACCTAGTTTTCGGGACCGGGGAGCTGTTTTTT. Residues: CASSNLVFGTGELFF.

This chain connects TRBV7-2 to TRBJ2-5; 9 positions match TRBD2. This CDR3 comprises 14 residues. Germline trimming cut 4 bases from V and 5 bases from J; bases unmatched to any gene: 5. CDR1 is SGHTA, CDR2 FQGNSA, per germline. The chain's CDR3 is CASSSQSGGETQYF. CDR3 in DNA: TGTGCCAGCAGCTCCCAAAGCGGGGGGGAGACCCAGTACTTC.

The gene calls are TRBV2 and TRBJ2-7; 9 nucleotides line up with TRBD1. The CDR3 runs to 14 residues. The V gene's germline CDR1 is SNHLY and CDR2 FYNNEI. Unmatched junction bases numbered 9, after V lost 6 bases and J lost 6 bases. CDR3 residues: CASRTPGTGTEQYF. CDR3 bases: TGTGCCAGCAGAACCCCCGGGACAGGGACCGAGCAGTACTTC. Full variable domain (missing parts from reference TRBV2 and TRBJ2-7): EPEVTQTPSHQVTQMGQEVILRCVPISNHLYFYWYRQILGQKVEFLVSFYNNEISEKSEIFDDQFSVERPDGSNFTLKIRSTKLEDSAMYFCASRTPGTGTEQYFGPGTRLTVT.

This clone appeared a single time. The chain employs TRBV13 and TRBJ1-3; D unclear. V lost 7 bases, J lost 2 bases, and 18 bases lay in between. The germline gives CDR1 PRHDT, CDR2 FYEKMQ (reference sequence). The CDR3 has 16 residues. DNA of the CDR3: TGTGCCAGCAAACTAGAAAGCGACTTCCCTGGAAACACCATATATTTT. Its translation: CASKLESDFPGNTIYF.

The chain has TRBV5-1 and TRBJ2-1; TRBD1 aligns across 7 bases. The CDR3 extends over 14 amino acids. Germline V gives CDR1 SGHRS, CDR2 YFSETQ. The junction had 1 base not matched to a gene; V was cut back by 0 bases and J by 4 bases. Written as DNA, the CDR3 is TGCGCCAGCAGCTTGGGACAGGGTTACAATGAGCAGTTCTTC. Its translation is CASSLGQGYNEQFF. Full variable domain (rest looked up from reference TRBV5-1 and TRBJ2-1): KAGVTQTPRYLIKTRGQQVTLSCSPISGHRSVSWYQQTPGQGLQFLFEYFSETQRNKGNFPGRFSGRQFSNSRSEMNVSTLELGDSALYLCASSLGQGYNEQFFGPGTRLTVL.

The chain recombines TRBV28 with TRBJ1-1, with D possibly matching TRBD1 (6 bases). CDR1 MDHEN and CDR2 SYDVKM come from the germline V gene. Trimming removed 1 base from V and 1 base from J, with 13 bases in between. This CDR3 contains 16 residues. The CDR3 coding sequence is TGTGCCAGCAGTTTATCTGGGACAAAGGCGAACACTGAAGCTTTCTTT. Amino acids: CASSLSGTKANTEAFF. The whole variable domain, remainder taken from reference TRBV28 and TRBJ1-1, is DVKVTQSSRYLVKRTGEKVFLECVQDMDHENMFWYRQDPGLGLRLIYFSYDVKMKEKGDIPEGYSVSREKKERFSLILESASTNQTSMYLCASSLSGTKANTEAFFGQGTRLTVV.